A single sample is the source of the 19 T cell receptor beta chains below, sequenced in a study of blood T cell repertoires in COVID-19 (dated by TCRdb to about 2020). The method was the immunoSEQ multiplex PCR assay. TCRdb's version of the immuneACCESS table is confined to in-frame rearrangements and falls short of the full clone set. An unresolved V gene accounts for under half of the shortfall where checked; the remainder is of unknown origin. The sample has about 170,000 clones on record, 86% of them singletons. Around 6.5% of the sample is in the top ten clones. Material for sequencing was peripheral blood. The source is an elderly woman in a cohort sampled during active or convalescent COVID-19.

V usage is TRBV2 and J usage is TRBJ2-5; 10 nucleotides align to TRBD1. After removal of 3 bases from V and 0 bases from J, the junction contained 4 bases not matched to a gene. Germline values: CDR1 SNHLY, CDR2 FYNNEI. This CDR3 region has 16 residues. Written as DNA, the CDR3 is TGTGCCAGCAGTGACCAGGACAGGGGGTACCAAGAGACCCAGTACTTC. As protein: CASSDQDRGYQETQYF.

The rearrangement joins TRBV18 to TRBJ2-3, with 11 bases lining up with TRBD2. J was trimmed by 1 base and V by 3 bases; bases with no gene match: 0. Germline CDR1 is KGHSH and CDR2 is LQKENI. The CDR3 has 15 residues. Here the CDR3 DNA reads TGTGCCAGCTCACCGGGACTAGCGGGCACAGATACGCAGTATTTT. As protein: CASSPGLAGTDTQYF.

CDR3 residues: CASSPARVSQQFF. DNA of the CDR3: TGTGCCAGCAGCCCTGCCCGAGTAAGTCAGCAGTTCTTC. The V gene is TRBV28, the J gene TRBJ2-1; the D is unclear. With 6 bases removed from V and 11 bases from J, the gap between germline ends came to 17 bases. The CDR3 consists of 13 residues. Looked up from germline, CDR1 is MDHEN and CDR2 is SYDVKM.

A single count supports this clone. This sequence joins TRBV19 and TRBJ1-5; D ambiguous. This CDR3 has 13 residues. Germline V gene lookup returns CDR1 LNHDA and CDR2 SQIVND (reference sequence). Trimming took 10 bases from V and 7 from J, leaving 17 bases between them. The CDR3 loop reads CATKSGSPQPQHF. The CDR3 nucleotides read TGTGCCACCAAAAGCGGGTCTCCGCAGCCCCAGCATTTT.

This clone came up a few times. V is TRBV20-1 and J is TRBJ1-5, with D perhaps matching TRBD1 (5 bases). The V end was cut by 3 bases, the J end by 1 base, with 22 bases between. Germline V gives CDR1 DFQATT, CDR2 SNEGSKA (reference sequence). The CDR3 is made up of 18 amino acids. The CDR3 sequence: CSASRGGTGLRSNQPQHF. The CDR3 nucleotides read TGCAGTGCTAGTCGAGGTGGAACAGGTTTACGCAGCAATCAGCCCCAGCATTTT.

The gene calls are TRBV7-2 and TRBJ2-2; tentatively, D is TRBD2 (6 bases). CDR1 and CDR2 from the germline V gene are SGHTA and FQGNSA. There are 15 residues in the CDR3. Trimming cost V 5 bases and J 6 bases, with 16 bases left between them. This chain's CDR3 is CASSPGTPPSGELFF. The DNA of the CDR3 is TGTGCCAGCAGCCCCGGGACTCCCCCTTCCGGGGAGCTGTTTTTT.

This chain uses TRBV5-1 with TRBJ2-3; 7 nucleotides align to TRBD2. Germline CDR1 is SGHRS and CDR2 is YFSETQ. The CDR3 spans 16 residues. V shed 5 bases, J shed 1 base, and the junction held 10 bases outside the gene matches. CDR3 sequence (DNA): TGCGCCAGCAGTTGGACTACCCTAGCGGGCACAGATACGCAGTATTTT. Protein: CASSWTTLAGTDTQYF.

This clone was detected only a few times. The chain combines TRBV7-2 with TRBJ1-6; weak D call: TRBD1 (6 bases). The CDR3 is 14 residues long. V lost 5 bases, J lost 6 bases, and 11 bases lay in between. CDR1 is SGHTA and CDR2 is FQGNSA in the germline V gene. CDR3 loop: CASSPTGFNSPLHF. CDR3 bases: TGTGCCAGCAGCCCGACAGGATTTAATTCACCCCTCCACTTT.

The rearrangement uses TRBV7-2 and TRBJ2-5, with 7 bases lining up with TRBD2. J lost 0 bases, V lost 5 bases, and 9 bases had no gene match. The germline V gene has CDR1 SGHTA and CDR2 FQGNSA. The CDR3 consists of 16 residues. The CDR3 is CASSPGLGMNQETQYF. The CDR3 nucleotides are TGTGCCAGCAGCCCCGGACTAGGGATGAACCAAGAGACCCAGTACTTC.

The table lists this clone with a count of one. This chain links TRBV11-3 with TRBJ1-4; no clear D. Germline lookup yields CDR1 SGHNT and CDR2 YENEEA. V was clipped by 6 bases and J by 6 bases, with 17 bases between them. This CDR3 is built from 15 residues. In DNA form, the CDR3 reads TGTGCCAGCAGTTCGAGACACCCTACTCATGAAAAACTGTTTTTT. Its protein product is CASSSRHPTHEKLFF.

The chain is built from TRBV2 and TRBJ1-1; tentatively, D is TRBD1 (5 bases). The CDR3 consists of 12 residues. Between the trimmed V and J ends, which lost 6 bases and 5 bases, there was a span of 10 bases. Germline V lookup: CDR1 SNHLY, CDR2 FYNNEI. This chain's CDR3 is CASSPKGTEAFF. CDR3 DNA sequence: TGTGCCAGCAGCCCTAAGGGGACTGAAGCTTTCTTT.

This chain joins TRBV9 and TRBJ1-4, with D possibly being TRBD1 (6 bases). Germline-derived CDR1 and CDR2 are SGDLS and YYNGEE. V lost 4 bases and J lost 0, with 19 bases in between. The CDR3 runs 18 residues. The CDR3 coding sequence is TGTGCCAGCAGCTCCCCACCCGGGACATATGCAACTAATGAAAAACTGTTTTTT. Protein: CASSSPPGTYATNEKLFF.

The CDR3 is CASSLVETRSYNEQFF. The CDR3 DNA sequence: TGTGCCAGCAGCTTAGTAGAGACTAGGAGCTACAATGAGCAGTTCTTC. The chain employs TRBV11-3 and TRBJ2-1; tentatively, D is TRBD2 (6 bases). The CDR3 contains 16 residues. V shed 1 base and J shed 3 bases, with 13 bases lying between them. Germline V gene sequence: CDR1 SGHNT, CDR2 YENEEA.

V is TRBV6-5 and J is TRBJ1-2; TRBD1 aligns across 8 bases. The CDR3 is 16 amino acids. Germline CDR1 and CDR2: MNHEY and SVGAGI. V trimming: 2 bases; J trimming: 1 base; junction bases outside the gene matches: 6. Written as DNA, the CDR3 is TGTGCCAGCAGTTACCGTAGGACAGGGTTTAACTATGGCTACACCTTC. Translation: CASSYRRTGFNYGYTF.

This CDR3 reads CASGPDSRAEAFF. The CDR3 bases are TGTGCTAGTGGCCCCGACAGTCGCGCTGAAGCTTTCTTT. This chain joins TRBV12-5 and TRBJ1-1, with TRBD1 as a possible D gene (5 bases). Germline V lookup: CDR1 LGHNT, CDR2 FRNRAP. Trimming took off 6 bases at V and 6 bases at J, with 14 bases between the two ends. The CDR3 is 13 residues long.

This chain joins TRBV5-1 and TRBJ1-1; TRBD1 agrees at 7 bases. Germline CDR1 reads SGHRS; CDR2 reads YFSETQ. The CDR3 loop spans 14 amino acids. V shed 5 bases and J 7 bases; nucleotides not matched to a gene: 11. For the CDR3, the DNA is TGCGCCAGCAGAGGGACTGGGACAGACAATGAAGCTTTCTTT. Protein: CASRGTGTDNEAFF.

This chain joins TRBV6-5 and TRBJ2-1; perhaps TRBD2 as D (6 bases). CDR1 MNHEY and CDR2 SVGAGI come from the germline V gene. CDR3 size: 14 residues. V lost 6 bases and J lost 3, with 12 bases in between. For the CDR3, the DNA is TGTGCCAGCAGCTCCGGGACTTTCTACAATGAGCAGTTCTTC. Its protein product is CASSSGTFYNEQFF.

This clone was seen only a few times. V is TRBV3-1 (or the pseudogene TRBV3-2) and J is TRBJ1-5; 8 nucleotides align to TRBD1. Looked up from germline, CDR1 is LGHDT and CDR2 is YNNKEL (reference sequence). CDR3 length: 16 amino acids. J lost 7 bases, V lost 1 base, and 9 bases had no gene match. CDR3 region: CASSQGPTGGGQPQHF. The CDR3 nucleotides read TGTGCCAGCAGCCAAGGCCCAACAGGGGGGGGCCAGCCCCAGCATTTT.

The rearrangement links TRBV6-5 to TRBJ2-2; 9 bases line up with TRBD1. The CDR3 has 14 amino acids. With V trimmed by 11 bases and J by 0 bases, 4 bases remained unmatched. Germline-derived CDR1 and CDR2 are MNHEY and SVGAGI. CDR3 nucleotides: TGTGCCGGAAGACAGGGGGCGAACACCGGGGAGCTGTTTTTT. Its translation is CAGRQGANTGELFF.